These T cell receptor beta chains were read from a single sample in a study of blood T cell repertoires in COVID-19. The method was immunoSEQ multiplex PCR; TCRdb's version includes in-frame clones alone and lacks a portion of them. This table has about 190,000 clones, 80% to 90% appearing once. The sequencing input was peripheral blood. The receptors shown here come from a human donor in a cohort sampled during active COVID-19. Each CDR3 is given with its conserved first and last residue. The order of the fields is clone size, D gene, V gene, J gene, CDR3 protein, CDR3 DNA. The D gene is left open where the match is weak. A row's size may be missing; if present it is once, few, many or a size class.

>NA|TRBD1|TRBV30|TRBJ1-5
CAWADRQHPQPQHF
TGTGCCTGGGCGGACAGGCAACACCCTCAGCCCCAGCATTTT
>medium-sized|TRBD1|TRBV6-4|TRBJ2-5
CASSVDLDRDQETQYF
TGTGCCAGCAGTGTAGACCTGGACAGGGACCAAGAGACCCAGTACTTC
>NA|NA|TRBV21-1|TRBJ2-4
CASSKENTIAKNIQYF
TGTGCCAGCAGCAAAGAGAACACCATAGCCAAAAACATTCAGTACTTC
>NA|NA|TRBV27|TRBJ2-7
CARGLLSF
TGTGCCAGGGGCTTGCTCTCCTTC
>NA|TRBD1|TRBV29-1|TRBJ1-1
CSAKTGFSTEAFF
TGCAGCGCTAAGACAGGGTTCAGCACTGAAGCTTTCTTT
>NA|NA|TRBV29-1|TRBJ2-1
CSVRTLLIKQFF
TGCAGCGTGCGGACTCTTTTGATTAAGCAGTTCTTC
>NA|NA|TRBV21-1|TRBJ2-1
CASTPRDEQFF
TGTGCCAGCACCCCGCGGGATGAGCAGTTCTTC
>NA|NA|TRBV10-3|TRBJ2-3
CAISEDTKSTDTQYF
TGTGCCATCAGTGAGGACACCAAAAGCACAGATACGCAGTATTTT
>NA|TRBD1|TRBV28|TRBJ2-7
CASSPGQVTYEQYF
TGTGCCAGCAGTCCGGGACAGGTTACCTACGAGCAGTACTTC
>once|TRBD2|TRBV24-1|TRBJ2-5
CATSALPGLAEETQYF
TGTGCCACCAGTGCCCTGCCGGGACTAGCGGAAGAGACCCAGTACTTC
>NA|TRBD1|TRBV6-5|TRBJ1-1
CASSLGQGTNTEAFF
TGTGCCAGCAGCCTAGGACAGGGGACGAACACTGAAGCTTTCTTT
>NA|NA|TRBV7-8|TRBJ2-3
CASSLFGHTQASTDTQYF
TGTGCCAGCAGCTTATTCGGTCATACGCAGGCTAGCACAGATACGCAGTATTTT
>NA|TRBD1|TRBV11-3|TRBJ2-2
CASSLSSGGTGELFF
TGTGCCAGCAGCTTAAGTTCAGGGGGAACCGGGGAGCTGTTTTTT
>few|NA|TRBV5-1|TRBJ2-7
CASSFAGSPYEQYF
TGCGCCAGCAGCTTCGCGGGAAGCCCCTACGAGCAGTACTTC
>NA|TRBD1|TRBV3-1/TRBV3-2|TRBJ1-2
CASSQETGGYGYTF
TGTGCCAGCAGCCAGGAGACAGGGGGATATGGCTACACCTTC